A selection of T cell receptor beta chains follows, all from one sample in a study of blood T cell repertoires in COVID-19. Sequencing was performed with immunoSEQ multiplex PCR; in TCRdb, only in-frame clones are kept and a portion is missing. Of some 98,000 clones listed, approximately 82% are singletons. Specimen: peripheral blood. These receptors all stem from a man between 65 and 80 years old with acute or convalescent COVID-19. The CDR3 runs from the conserved cysteine through the conserved F or W. Fields, in order: D gene, V gene, J gene, clone size, CDR3 protein, CDR3 DNA. The D gene is left open where the match is weak. Not all rows give a size; the values are once, few, many and, for expanded clones, a class.

TRBD1	TRBV6-5	TRBJ1-2	.	CASSQRQGRSYGYTF	TGTGCCAGCAGTCAACGACAGGGCCGGAGCTATGGCTACACCTTC
TRBD1	TRBV3-1/TRBV3-2	TRBJ1-4	once	CASSQLRTGFNEKLFF	TGTGCCAGCAGCCAGCTCAGGACAGGCTTTAATGAAAAACTGTTTTTT
TRBD1	TRBV7-2	TRBJ2-7	.	CASSLARDRAYEQYF	TGTGCCAGCAGCTTAGCCCGGGACAGGGCCTACGAGCAGTACTTC
.	TRBV5-6	TRBJ2-3	.	CASSLQRTDTQYF	TGTGCCAGCAGCTTGCAACGGACAGATACGCAGTATTTT
TRBD2	TRBV7-8	TRBJ2-1	.	CASSGYSGSYNEQFF	TGTGCCAGCAGCGGGTATAGCGGGAGCTACAATGAGCAGTTCTTC
.	TRBV2	TRBJ2-1	.	CAKELEGLNEQFF	TGTGCCAAAGAACTAGAAGGTCTCAATGAGCAGTTCTTC
.	TRBV6-5	TRBJ1-1	.	CASSRGNTEAFF	TGTGCCAGCAGTAGGGGGAACACTGAAGCTTTCTTT
.	TRBV9	TRBJ1-1	.	CASSVAGNTEAFF	TGTGCCAGCAGCGTAGCCGGGAATACTGAAGCTTTCTTT
.	TRBV19	TRBJ1-4	.	CASTDSPNEKLFF	TGTGCCAGTACTGACAGTCCAAATGAAAAACTGTTTTTT
TRBD2	TRBV5-3	TRBJ2-7	.	CARSKASGTSGRIAYEQYF	TGTGCCAGAAGCAAAGCCTCCGGGACTAGCGGGAGGATCGCCTACGAGCAGTACTTC
.	TRBV5-1	TRBJ1-1	.	CASSREAGKNTEAFF	TGCGCCAGCAGCCGGGAGGCAGGGAAGAACACTGAAGCTTTCTTT
.	TRBV28	TRBJ1-2	.	CASSQGGEGGRETF	TGTGCCAGCAGTCAAGGGGGGGAGGGAGGTCGGGAAACCTTC
.	TRBV15	TRBJ1-5	.	CATSRDYSNSNQPQHF	TGTGCCACCAGCAGAGATTACAGTAATAGCAATCAGCCCCAGCATTTT
TRBD2	TRBV20-1	TRBJ2-3	many	CSASVTGGAGTDTQYF	TGCAGTGCTAGTGTGACCGGGGGGGCGGGAACAGATACGCAGTATTTT
TRBD2	TRBV6-6	TRBJ2-1	few	CASTPGGADEQFF	TGTGCCAGCACCCCCGGGGGGGCCGATGAGCAGTTCTTC
.	TRBV5-5	TRBJ1-5	.	CASSLGGGNQPQHF	TGTGCCAGCAGCTTGGGCGGGGGCAATCAGCCCCAGCATTTT
.	TRBV2	TRBJ1-1	.	CASSPTGNTEAFF	TGTGCCAGCAGCCCGACAGGGAACACTGAAGCTTTCTTT
.	TRBV30	TRBJ2-1	.	CAWTGPSYNEQFF	TGTGCCTGGACAGGGCCCTCCTACAATGAGCAGTTCTTC
.	TRBV30	TRBJ1-5	.	CAWGRDSNQPQHF	TGTGCCTGGGGCCGGGATAGCAATCAGCCCCAGCATTTT
TRBD2	TRBV7-9	TRBJ2-7	.	CASSPVGSSGSYEQYF	TGTGCCAGCAGCCCAGTCGGCTCTAGCGGTAGCTACGAGCAGTACTTC
.	TRBV19	TRBJ1-5	once	CASSPGQSYQPQHF	TGTGCCAGTAGTCCAGGACAGAGCTATCAGCCCCAGCATTTT
TRBD2	TRBV10-3	TRBJ2-3	.	CAIRTSGAQRQYF	TGTGCCATCAGGACTAGCGGGGCTCAGAGGCAGTATTTT
TRBD2	TRBV3-1/TRBV3-2	TRBJ2-3	.	CASSPTSGRAWADTQYF	TGTGCCAGCAGCCCAACTAGCGGGAGGGCCTGGGCAGATACGCAGTATTTT
TRBD1	TRBV10-3	TRBJ1-5	.	CAISVGTGNQPQHF	TGTGCCATCAGTGTCGGGACAGGGAATCAGCCCCAGCATTTT
TRBD1	TRBV5-1	TRBJ2-1	.	CASDDRGQRAYNEQFF	TGCGCCAGCGATGACAGGGGGCAAAGGGCCTACAATGAGCAGTTCTTC
.	TRBV7-8	TRBJ1-2	.	CASSLAHPKGHLFYGYTF	TGTGCCAGCAGCTTAGCCCACCCTAAGGGACACCTATTTTATGGCTACACCTTC
TRBD1	TRBV27	TRBJ1-2	.	CASSSQQGIGGYTF	TGTGCCAGCAGTTCCCAACAGGGGATCGGCGGCTACACCTTC
TRBD2	TRBV24-1	TRBJ2-1	.	CATSDRGLAGGGNEQFF	TGTGCCACCAGTGACCGTGGACTAGCGGGAGGAGGCAATGAGCAGTTCTTC
.	TRBV7-8	TRBJ1-5	.	CASSSLQGGGNQPQHF	TGTGCCAGCAGCTCTCTTCAGGGCGGCGGCAATCAGCCCCAGCATTTT
TRBD1	TRBV5-4	TRBJ2-7	.	CASSTGTGRGYEQYF	TGTGCCAGCAGCACGGGGACAGGGAGGGGCTACGAGCAGTACTTC
.	TRBV10-3	TRBJ1-5	few	CAISTGYSNQPQHF	TGTGCCATCAGTACAGGTTATAGCAATCAGCCCCAGCATTTT
.	TRBV20-1	TRBJ2-1	.	CSPQVYNEQFF	TGCAGTCCTCAGGTTTACAATGAGCAGTTCTTC
TRBD1	TRBV28	TRBJ1-1	.	CASSVDRGRNTEAFF	TGTGCCAGCAGTGTGGACAGGGGGAGGAACACTGAAGCTTTCTTT
TRBD1	TRBV7-6	TRBJ2-1	.	CASSAGQGGANEQFF	TGTGCCAGCAGCGCCGGACAGGGGGGGGCCAATGAGCAGTTCTTC
TRBD1	TRBV7-3	TRBJ1-2	.	CASRVDRADYGYTF	TGTGCCAGCAGGGTGGACAGGGCGGACTATGGCTACACCTTC
TRBD1	TRBV6-1	TRBJ2-7	.	CASSEEVGTGSYEQYF	TGTGCCAGCAGTGAAGAAGTTGGGACAGGGTCCTACGAGCAGTACTTC
.	TRBV27	TRBJ2-7	.	CASSSQRQLSSYEQYF	TGTGCCAGCAGTTCCCAAAGACAGCTAAGCTCCTACGAGCAGTACTTC
.	TRBV30	TRBJ2-1	.	CAWSVSRTPGAYNEQFF	TGTGCCTGGAGTGTAAGCAGGACTCCGGGAGCCTACAATGAGCAGTTCTTC
.	TRBV5-8	TRBJ2-7	.	CASSFTGFSVYEQYF	TGTGCCAGCAGCTTCACAGGGTTTAGTGTCTACGAGCAGTACTTC
.	TRBV7-2	TRBJ1-5	.	CASSHRNQPQHF	TGTGCCAGCAGCCACAGGAATCAGCCCCAGCATTTT
TRBD2	TRBV7-8	TRBJ2-1	.	CASSLGISGRPSRDEQFF	TGTGCCAGCAGCTTAGGGATTAGCGGGAGACCTTCTCGGGATGAGCAGTTCTTC
TRBD1	TRBV28	TRBJ2-7	.	CATHGGQGSYEQYF	TGTGCCACTCACGGGGGACAGGGGTCCTACGAGCAGTACTTC
.	TRBV25-1	TRBJ1-2	.	CASTGSQGGSGYTF	TGTGCCAGCACAGGATCACAGGGTGGGTCTGGCTACACCTTC
.	TRBV7-9	TRBJ1-1	once	CASSLAGAPEAFF	TGTGCCAGCAGCTTAGCAGGGGCGCCTGAAGCTTTCTTT
.	TRBV9	TRBJ1-5	.	CASSGGASSNQPQHF	TGTGCCAGCAGCGGCGGGGCCTCTAGCAATCAGCCCCAGCATTTT
TRBD2	TRBV14	TRBJ2-3	.	CASSQGFLAGDTQYF	TGTGCCAGCAGCCAAGGGTTTCTAGCGGGAGATACGCAGTATTTT
TRBD1	TRBV9	TRBJ2-5	.	CASTPGGEETQYF	TGTGCCAGCACCCCAGGGGGCGAAGAGACCCAGTACTTC
TRBD1	TRBV28	TRBJ2-7	.	CASSLSQGAGEQYF	TGTGCCAGCAGTTTATCCCAGGGGGCTGGGGAGCAGTACTTC
.	TRBV28	TRBJ2-1	.	CASSSLDYRNEQFF	TGTGCCAGCAGTTCCCTGGACTATCGCAATGAGCAGTTCTTC
.	TRBV30	TRBJ1-1	.	CAWSVVTGTNTEAFF	TGTGCCTGGAGTGTCGTCACAGGGACGAACACTGAAGCTTTCTTT
TRBD2	TRBV19	TRBJ2-1	.	CASISQRGGNEQFF	TGTGCCAGTATCTCCCAGCGGGGGGGAAATGAGCAGTTCTTC
TRBD1	TRBV11-3	TRBJ2-7	.	CASSQHWDRTYEQYF	TGTGCCAGCAGCCAACATTGGGACAGGACCTACGAGCAGTACTTC
TRBD1	TRBV6-5	TRBJ1-2	.	CASAGQGLFYGYTF	TGTGCCAGTGCGGGACAGGGTCTCTTCTATGGCTACACCTTC
TRBD1	TRBV7-2	TRBJ1-2	.	CASSSRTGGSPGYTF	TGTGCCAGCAGCTCCCGGACAGGGGGGTCACCTGGCTACACCTTC
TRBD1	TRBV7-3	TRBJ1-1	few	CASSSSDRRNTEAFF	TGTGCCAGCAGCTCGTCGGACAGGAGGAACACTGAAGCTTTCTTT
.	TRBV5-5	TRBJ1-4	.	CASLRDATNEKLFF	TGTGCCAGCTTGAGGGATGCAACTAATGAAAAACTGTTTTTT
.	TRBV7-2	TRBJ1-1	.	CASSLYAAVAFF	TGTGCCAGCAGCTTATATGCGGCGGTGGCTTTCTTT
TRBD1	TRBV15	TRBJ2-7	.	CATSSDRDNKQYF	TGTGCCACCAGCAGTGACAGGGACAATAAGCAGTACTTC
TRBD1	TRBV5-1	TRBJ2-5	.	CASSQTGAGETQYF	TGCGCCAGCAGCCAGACAGGGGCCGGGGAGACCCAGTACTTC